These 6 T cell receptor beta chains originate from one sample sequenced in a study of blood T cell repertoires in COVID-19. The method was immunoSEQ multiplex PCR; TCRdb's version includes in-frame clones alone and lacks a portion of them. The repertoire holds 150,000 to 200,000 clones, with 86% as singletons. Sequenced material: peripheral blood. These receptors all stem from a man between 65 and 80 years old with active or convalescent COVID-19.

The chain employs TRBV30 and TRBJ1-1; D gene unclear. This CDR3 has 12 amino acids. Per germline, CDR1 GTSNPN and CDR2 SVGIG (reference sequence). CDR3 sequence: CAATRGYTEAFF. In DNA form, the CDR3 reads TGTGCTGCGACCCGGGGATACACTGAAGCTTTCTTT.

The genes are TRBV5-8 and TRBJ2-1; 9 nucleotides agree with TRBD2. The CDR3 is 15 residues long. Germline V lookup: CDR1 SGHTS, CDR2 YDEGEE. The J segment lost 5 bases and the V segment lost 3 bases, leaving 6 bases of the junction unmatched. The CDR3 DNA is TGTGCCAGCAGCTCCGGGACTAGCAGCAACAATGAGCAGTTCTTC. As protein: CASSSGTSSNNEQFF.

This rearrangement joins TRBV4-1 to TRBJ2-4, with TRBD1 matching 7 bases. Trimming removed 2 bases from V and 3 bases from J; junction bases left unmatched: 4. Germline loops: CDR1 MGHRA, CDR2 YSYEKL. The CDR3 covers 15 residues. The CDR3: CASSQTGVGKNIQYF. The DNA of the CDR3 is TGCGCCAGCAGCCAAACAGGGGTGGGCAAAAACATTCAGTACTTC.

CDR3 DNA: TGTGCCAGCAGTTTGCTCTTAGCGGGAGGGGGCAATGAGCAGTTCTTC. Residues: CASSLLLAGGGNEQFF. The chain carries TRBV27 and TRBJ2-1, with 11 bases aligning to TRBD2. Per the germline V gene, CDR1 is MNHEY and CDR2 is SMNVEV (reference sequence). The V gene end was trimmed by 3 bases and the J gene end by 6 bases; junction bases not matched to a gene: 7. The CDR3 runs 16 residues.

The chain uses TRBV7-9 and TRBJ1-5, with D unclear. The germline V gene encodes CDR1 SEHNR and CDR2 FQNEAQ (reference sequence). This CDR3 has 15 amino acids. V was pared by 3 bases and J by 5 bases, with 14 bases between. For the CDR3, the DNA is TGTGCCAGCAGCTTCTCCGGTAGCGGTGATCAGCCCCAGCATTTT. It codes for CASSFSGSGDQPQHF. The full variable domain, completed using reference TRBV7-9 and TRBJ1-5, is DTGVSQNPRHKITKRGQNVTFRCDPISEHNRLYWYRQTLGQGPEFLTYFQNEAQLEKSRLLSDRFSAERPKGSFSTLEIQRTEQGDSAMYLCASSFSGSGDQPQHFGDGTRLSIL.

The table lists this clone with a few counts. The chain has TRBV6-6 and TRBJ2-2; TRBD1 might be the D (5 bases). The V end lost 11 bases, the J end lost 3 bases, and 19 bases lay between the germline ends. Germline V gene data show CDR1 as MNHNY and CDR2 as SVGAGI (reference sequence). CDR3 length: 15 amino acids. The CDR3, as DNA: TGTGCCTCCTTAGGCGCAGGGTTGGACACCGGGGAGCTGTTTTTT. Encoded protein: CASLGAGLDTGELFF.